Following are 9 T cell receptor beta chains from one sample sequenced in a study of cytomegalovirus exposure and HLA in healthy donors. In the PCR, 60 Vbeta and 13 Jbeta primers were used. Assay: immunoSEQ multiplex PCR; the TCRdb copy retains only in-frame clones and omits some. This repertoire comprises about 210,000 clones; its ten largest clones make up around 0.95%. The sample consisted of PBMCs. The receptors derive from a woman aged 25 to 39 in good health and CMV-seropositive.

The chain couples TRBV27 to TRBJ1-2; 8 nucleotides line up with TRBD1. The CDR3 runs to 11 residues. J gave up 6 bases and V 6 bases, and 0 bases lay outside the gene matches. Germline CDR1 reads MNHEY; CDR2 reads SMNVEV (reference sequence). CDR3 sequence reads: CASRTGDGYTF. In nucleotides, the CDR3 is TGTGCCAGCAGGACAGGGGATGGCTACACCTTC.

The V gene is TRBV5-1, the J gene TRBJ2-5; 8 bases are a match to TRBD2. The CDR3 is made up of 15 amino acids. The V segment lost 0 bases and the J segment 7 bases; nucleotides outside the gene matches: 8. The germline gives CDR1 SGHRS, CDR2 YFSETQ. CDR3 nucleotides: TGCGCCAGCAGCTTGGATCCGGGGGGGGTTGGGACCCAGTACTTC. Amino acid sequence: CASSLDPGGVGTQYF.

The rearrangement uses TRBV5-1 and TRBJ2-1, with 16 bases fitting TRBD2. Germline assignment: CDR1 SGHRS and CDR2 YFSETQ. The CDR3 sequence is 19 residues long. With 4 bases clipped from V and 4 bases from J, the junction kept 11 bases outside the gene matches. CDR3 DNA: TGCGCCAGCAGCGGCCCGGGACTAGCGGGAGGGAAAGATTACAATGAGCAGTTCTTC. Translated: CASSGPGLAGGKDYNEQFF.

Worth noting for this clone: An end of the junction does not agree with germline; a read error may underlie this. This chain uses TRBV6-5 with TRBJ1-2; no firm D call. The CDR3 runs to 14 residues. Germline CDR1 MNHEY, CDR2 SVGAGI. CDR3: CAGSYTPSAYGYTF. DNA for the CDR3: TGTGCCGGCAGTTACACGCCCAGCGCCTATGGCTACACCTTC.

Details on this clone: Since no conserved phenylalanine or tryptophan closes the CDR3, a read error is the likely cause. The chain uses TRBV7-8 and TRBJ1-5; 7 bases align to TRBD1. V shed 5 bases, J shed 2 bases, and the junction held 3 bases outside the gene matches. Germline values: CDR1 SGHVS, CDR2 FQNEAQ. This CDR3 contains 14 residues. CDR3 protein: CASSQDRGNQPQHL. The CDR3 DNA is TGTGCCAGCAGCCAAGACAGGGGCAATCAGCCCCAGCATCTT.

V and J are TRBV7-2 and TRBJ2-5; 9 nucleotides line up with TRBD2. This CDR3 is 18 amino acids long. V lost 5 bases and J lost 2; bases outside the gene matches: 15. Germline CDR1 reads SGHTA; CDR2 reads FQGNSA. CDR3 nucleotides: TGTGCCAGCAGCCCCCAGACCCTAGCGGGATGGGGTCAAGAGACCCAGTACTTC. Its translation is CASSPQTLAGWGQETQYF.

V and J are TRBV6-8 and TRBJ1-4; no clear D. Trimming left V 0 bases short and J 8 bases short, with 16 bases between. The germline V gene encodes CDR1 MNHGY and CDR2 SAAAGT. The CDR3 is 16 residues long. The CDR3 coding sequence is TGTGCCAGCAGTTACTCCGGACTCAAATCGGGGGAAAAACTGTTTTTT. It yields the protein CASSYSGLKSGEKLFF.

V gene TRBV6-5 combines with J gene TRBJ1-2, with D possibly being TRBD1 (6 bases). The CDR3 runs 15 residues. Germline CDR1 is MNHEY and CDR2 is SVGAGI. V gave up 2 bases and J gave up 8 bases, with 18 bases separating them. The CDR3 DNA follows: TGTGCCAGCAGTTACAGTTCGGGGGAGGGGGGCGGCTACACCTTC. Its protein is CASSYSSGEGGGYTF.

CDR3 sequence reads: CASSFASGGSGGELFF. The CDR3 bases are TGTGCCAGCAGTTTCGCGTCGGGAGGGTCCGGCGGGGAGCTGTTTTTT. V is TRBV27 and J is TRBJ2-2, with TRBD2 matching over 8 bases. The V and J ends lost 3 bases and 7 bases, in that order; junction bases with no gene match: 10. The CDR3 consists of 16 residues. Per germline, CDR1 MNHEY and CDR2 SMNVEV (reference sequence).